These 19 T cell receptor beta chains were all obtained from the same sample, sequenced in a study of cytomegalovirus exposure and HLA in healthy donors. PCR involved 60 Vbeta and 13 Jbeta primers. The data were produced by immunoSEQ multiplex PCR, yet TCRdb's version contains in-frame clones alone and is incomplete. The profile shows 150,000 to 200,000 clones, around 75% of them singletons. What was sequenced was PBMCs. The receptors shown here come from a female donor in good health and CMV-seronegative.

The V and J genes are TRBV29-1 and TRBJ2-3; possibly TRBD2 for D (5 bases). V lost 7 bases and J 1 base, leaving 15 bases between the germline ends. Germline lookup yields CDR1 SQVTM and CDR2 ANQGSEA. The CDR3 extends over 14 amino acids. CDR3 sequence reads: CSAGIAGRTDTQYF. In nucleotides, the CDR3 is TGCAGCGCCGGGATAGCCGGACGCACAGATACGCAGTATTTT.

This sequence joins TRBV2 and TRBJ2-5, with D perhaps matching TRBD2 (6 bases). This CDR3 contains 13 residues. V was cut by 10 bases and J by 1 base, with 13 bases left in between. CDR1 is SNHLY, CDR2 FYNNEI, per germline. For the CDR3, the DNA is TGTGCCACGTCGGGACTTAGCCAAGAGACCCAGTACTTC. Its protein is CATSGLSQETQYF.

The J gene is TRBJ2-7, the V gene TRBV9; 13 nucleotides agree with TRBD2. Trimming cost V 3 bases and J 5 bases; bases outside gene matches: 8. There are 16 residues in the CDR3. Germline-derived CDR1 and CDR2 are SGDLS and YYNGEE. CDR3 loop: CASSEGTSGNSHEQYF. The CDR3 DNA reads TGTGCCAGCAGCGAGGGGACTAGCGGGAATTCCCACGAGCAGTACTTC.

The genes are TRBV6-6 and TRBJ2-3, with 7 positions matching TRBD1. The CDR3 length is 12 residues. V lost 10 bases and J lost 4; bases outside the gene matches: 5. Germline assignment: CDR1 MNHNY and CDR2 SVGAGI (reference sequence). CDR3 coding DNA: TGTGCCACCCAACAGGGGTCAGATACGCAGTATTTT. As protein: CATQQGSDTQYF.

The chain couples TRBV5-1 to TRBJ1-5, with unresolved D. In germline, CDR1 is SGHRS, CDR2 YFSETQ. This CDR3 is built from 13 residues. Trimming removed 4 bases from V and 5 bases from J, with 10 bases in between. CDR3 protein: CASSPGPDQPQHF. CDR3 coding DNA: TGCGCCAGCAGCCCAGGCCCCGATCAGCCCCAGCATTTT.

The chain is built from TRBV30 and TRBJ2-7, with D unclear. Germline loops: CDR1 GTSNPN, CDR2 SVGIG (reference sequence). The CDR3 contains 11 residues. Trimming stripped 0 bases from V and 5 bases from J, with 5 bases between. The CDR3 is CAWSVLNEQYF. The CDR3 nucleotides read TGTGCCTGGAGTGTACTTAACGAGCAGTACTTC.

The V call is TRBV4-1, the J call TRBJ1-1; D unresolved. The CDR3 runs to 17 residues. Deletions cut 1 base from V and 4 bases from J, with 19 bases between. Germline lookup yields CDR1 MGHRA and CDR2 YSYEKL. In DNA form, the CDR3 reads TGCGCCAGCAGCCAAGGAGGGTTGGGCCTTGATGGCACTGAAGCTTTCTTT. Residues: CASSQGGLGLDGTEAFF.

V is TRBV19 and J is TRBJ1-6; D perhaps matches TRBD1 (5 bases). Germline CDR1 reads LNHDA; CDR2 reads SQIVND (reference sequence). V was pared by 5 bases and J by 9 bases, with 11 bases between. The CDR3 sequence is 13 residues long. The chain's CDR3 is CASSPRGSSPLHF. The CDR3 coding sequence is TGTGCCAGTAGTCCCCGGGGGAGTTCACCCCTCCACTTT.

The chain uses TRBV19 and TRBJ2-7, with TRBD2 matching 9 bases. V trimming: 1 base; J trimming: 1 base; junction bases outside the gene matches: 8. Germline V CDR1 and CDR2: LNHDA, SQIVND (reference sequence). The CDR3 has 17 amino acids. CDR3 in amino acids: CASSIASGGPLSYEQYF. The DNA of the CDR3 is TGTGCCAGTAGTATAGCCAGCGGGGGGCCTCTTTCCTACGAGCAGTACTTC.

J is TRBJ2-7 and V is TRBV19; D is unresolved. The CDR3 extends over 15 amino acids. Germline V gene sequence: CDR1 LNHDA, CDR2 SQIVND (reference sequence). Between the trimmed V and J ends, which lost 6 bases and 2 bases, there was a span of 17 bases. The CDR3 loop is CASSNWSDTAYEQYF. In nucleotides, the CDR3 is TGTGCCAGTAGCAATTGGTCAGACACTGCCTACGAGCAGTACTTC.

Written as DNA, the CDR3 is TGTGCCAGCAGCTTAGAAGGGGGCTGGGGCACTGAAGCTTTCTTT. This sequence encodes CASSLEGGWGTEAFF. The chain has TRBV7-9 and TRBJ1-1; 7 bases line up with TRBD1. Looked up from germline, CDR1 is SEHNR and CDR2 is FQNEAQ (reference sequence). The CDR3 spans 15 residues. V trimming: 1 base; J trimming: 4 bases; junction bases outside the gene matches: 6.

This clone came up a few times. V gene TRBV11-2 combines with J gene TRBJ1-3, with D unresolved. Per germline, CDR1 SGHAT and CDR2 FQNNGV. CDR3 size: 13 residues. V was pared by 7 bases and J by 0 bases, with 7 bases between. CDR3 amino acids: CASTLSSGNTIYF. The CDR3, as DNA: TGTGCCAGCACACTGAGCTCTGGAAACACCATATATTTT.

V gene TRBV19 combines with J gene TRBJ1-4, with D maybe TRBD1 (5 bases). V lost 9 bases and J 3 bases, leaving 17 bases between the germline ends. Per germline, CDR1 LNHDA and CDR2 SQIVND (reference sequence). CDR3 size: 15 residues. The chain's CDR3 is CASHHRTLSNEKLFF. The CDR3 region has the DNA TGTGCCAGCCACCACAGGACACTTTCTAATGAAAAACTGTTTTTT. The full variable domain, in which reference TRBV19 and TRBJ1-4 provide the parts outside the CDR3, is DGGITQSPKYLFRKEGQNVTLSCEQNLNHDAMYWYRQDPGQGLRLIYYSQIVNDFQKGDIAEGYSVSREKKESFPLTVTSAQKNPTAFYLCASHHRTLSNEKLFFGSGTQLSVL.

The CDR3 spells CASSFGVFGYEQYF. The CDR3 DNA reads as TGCGCCAGCAGCTTCGGGGTATTTGGCTACGAGCAGTACTTC. The chain carries TRBV5-1 and TRBJ2-7, with D tentatively TRBD2 (5 bases). The V gene's germline CDR1 is SGHRS and CDR2 YFSETQ. With 2 bases removed from V and 3 bases from J, the gap between germline ends came to 12 bases. The CDR3 sequence is 14 residues long.

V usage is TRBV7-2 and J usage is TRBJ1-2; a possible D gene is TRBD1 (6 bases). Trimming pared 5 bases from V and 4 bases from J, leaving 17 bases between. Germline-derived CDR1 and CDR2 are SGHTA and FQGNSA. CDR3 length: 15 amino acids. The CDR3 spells CASSPFLGAGYGYTF. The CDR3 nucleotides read TGTGCCAGCAGCCCCTTCCTGGGGGCGGGCTATGGCTACACCTTC.

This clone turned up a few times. The CDR3 nucleotides read TGTGCCAGCAGTGAACCGGGACAGGGGGCCTCCTACGAGCAGTACTTC. Protein product: CASSEPGQGASYEQYF. The chain is built from TRBV2 and TRBJ2-7, with 12 nucleotides matching TRBD1. V was pared by 2 bases and J by 0 bases, with 2 bases of the junction left unmatched. CDR1 is SNHLY, CDR2 FYNNEI, per germline. The CDR3 totals 16 residues.

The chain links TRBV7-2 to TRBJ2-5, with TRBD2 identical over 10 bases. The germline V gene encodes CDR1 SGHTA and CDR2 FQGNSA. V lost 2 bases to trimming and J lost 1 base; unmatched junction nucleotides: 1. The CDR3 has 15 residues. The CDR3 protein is CASSLPSGSQETQYF. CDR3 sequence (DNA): TGTGCCAGCAGCTTACCTAGCGGGAGCCAAGAGACCCAGTACTTC. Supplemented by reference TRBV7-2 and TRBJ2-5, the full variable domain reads GAGVSQSPSNKVTEKGKDVELRCDPISGHTALYWYRQSLGQGLEFLIYFQGNSAPDKSGLPSDRFSAERTGGSVSTLTIQRTQQEDSAVYLCASSLPSGSQETQYFGPGTRLLVL.

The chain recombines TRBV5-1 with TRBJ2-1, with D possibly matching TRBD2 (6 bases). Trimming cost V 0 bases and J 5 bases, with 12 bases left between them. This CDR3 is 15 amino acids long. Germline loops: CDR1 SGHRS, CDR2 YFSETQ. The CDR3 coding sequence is TGCGCCAGCAGCTTGGAGGCTAGCGTGAACAATGAGCAGTTCTTC. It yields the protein CASSLEASVNNEQFF.

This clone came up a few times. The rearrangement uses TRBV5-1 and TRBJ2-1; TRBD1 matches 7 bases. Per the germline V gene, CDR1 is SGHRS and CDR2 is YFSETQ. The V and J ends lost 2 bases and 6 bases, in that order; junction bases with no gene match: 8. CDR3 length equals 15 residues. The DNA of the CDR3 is TGCGCCAGCAGCTTTTTACAGGGGTTTAGCAATGAGCAGTTCTTC. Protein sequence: CASSFLQGFSNEQFF.